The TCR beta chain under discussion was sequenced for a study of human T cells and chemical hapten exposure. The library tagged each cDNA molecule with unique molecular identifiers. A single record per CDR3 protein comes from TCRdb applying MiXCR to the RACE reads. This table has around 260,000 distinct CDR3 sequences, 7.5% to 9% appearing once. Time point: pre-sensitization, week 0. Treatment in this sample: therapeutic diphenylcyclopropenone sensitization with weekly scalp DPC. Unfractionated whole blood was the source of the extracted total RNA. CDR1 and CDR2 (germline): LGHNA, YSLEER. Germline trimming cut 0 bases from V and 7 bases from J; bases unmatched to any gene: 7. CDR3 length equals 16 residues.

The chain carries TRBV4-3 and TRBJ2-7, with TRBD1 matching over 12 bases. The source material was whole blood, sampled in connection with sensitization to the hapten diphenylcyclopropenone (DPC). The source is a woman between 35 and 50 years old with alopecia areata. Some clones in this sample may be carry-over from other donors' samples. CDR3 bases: TGCGCCAGCAGCCAAGATTGGGGACAGGGGGCGCGAGAGCAGTACTTC. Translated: CASSQDWGQGAREQYF.